This TCR beta chain was obtained from a study of OX40 agonist ivuxolimab in advanced cancers. Study-level information: Antecedent anti-PD-1, anti-PD-L1 or anti-CTLA-4 therapy was permissible, with roughly 40% having received some. Findings and caveats of the study: CD4+ T cells averaged fewer expanded clones than CD8+ T cells.

The timepoints at which blood was sampled were baseline, cycle 4 day 1, and cycle 7 day 1. Comment on this clone: Its cognate antigen is unknown.

Looked up from germline, CDR1 is SEHNR and CDR2 is FQNEAQ (reference sequence). This CDR3 has 16 residues. The V and J ends lost 6 bases and 5 bases, in that order; junction bases with no gene match: 11. Method: immunoSEQ multiplex PCR; TCRdb's copy keeps in-frame clones and lacks some. The data contain approximately 74,000 clones, about three quarters of them singletons. The V gene is TRBV7-9, the J gene TRBJ2-3, with TRBD2 matching over 10 bases. The starting material was CD4+ or CD8+ T cells sorted from blood, obtained in a trial of the OX40 agonist ivuxolimab. This sequence originates from an adult with an advanced solid tumor such as melanoma, head and neck, liver or kidney cancer. The CDR3 spells CASRPLKREGKDTQYF. The DNA of the CDR3 is TGTGCCAGCAGGCCTCTAAAGCGGGAGGGCAAAGATACGCAGTATTTT.